This T cell receptor beta chain appears in the sequencing data of a study of T cells in Graves' hyperthyroidism and ophthalmopathy (dated by TCRdb to the late 2010s). For context, the study as a whole: Peripheral blood was collected at initial diagnosis, before any treatment. A discovery cohort of about a hundred patients, about 40 with Graves' ophthalmopathy and 55 to 60 with stable Graves' hyperthyroidism, was used to find distinguishing TCR V-J signatures. Prospective prediction of ophthalmopathy was tested in an independent validation cohort consisting of about 20 hyperthyroidism patients and some 15 patients who later progressed to ophthalmopathy. The roughly 91 discovery patients were randomly split 7:3 into training and test sets. In more than five Graves' hyperthyroidism patients, the study also compared T-cell repertoires from thyroid tissue with T-cell repertoires from blood. After sampling, hyperthyroidism patients received methimazole starting at 30 mg daily, and ophthalmopathy patients received high-dose intravenous methylprednisolone. The paper describes TCR Vbeta CDR3 sequencing of around 140 peripheral blood samples, made up of under 50 ophthalmopathy patients, around 78 hyperthyroidism patients and 17 progressor patients. General conclusions and limits of the study: Most expanded thyroid clonotypes (frequency above 0.001) were also detected in blood, suggesting blood repertoires may reflect thyroid immune responses. Sample size was not statistically predetermined, and investigators were not blinded to group allocation. In cross-validation, a model built on a 13 V-J signature told ophthalmopathy apart from stable hyperthyroidism with 85% to 90% sensitivity and roughly 81% specificity, and in testing the same model reached 80%/75%. During validation, the model predicted progression to ophthalmopathy a median of roughly six months ahead of onset, with 70.59% sensitivity and roughly 75% specificity.

Stable Graves' hyperthyroidism was defined as the absence of progression to ophthalmopathy over 18 months of follow-up. Hyperthyroidism patients were newly diagnosed, with disease duration under 2 months, and aged 18 to 65 years. Patients with uncontrolled infections, other autoimmune diseases, pregnancy or lactation were excluded. Clinical symptoms, serum thyroxine and TRAb, thyroid ultrasound, and orbital computed tomography formed the basis for the diagnoses. PBMCs were isolated from more than 9 ml of fresh peripheral blood by Ficoll-Paque density gradient centrifugation. Total RNA was extracted with Trizol reagent, and quality was checked on an Agilent 2100 Bioanalyzer. This clonotype showed up just once. This clone's antigen is unknown. The sample holds no much larger clone one base away, and base qualities are not on file. One read alone is a weak basis. The germline V gene sets CDR1 to MDHEN and CDR2 to SYDVKM. Counted from cysteine to phenylalanine, this CDR3 has 16 amino acids. Only CDR3 DNA remains: 48 bases, in frame from the first base. V loses 6 bases at its end and J loses 7 bases; junction bases beyond the gene matches: 15.

The TCR beta CDR3 regions were amplified from the RNA transcripts. For the first round of RT-PCR on the TCR CDR3, the HTBI primer set was used together with the Qiagen OneStep RT-PCR kit. Libraries were constructed in a second round of multiplex PCR, after which size selection and purification were carried out. Paired-end sequencing of the libraries was performed with 100 bp reads on an Illumina HiSeq2000. Per the source publication's procedure: Raw data were processed with SOAPnuke, discarding reads with adapters, uncalled bases, mean Phred below 15, or no exact constant-primer or identifier match. High-quality paired reads were merged with COPE v1.2.5, and unique nucleotide sequences were defined as clonotypes. MiTCR v1.1 was used to align the clonotypes against IMGT TRBV, TRBD and TRBJ reference segments. Analysis was restricted to V-J combinations with a frequency above 0.0001, which covered about 99% of repertoires. The TCS score was defined as the ratio of F50 (clonal expansion) to E x V (chaos), calculated using BLOSUM62-based TCRdist between CDR3 peptides within each V-J. Welch's t-statistics and random forest reduced several hundred V-J features to about 13, which were used in a naive Bayes classifier (R e1071). TCRdb reprocessed the public reads (quality trimming at Q25 with fastp, clone calling with MiXCR) and kept in-frame beta chains. Identical CDR3 proteins give one entry, which carries the most common genes and DNA. TCRdb assigned the V and J calls; the authors' analysis was not used. This sample gives about 520,000 distinct CDR3 sequences in total; 20% to 25% of them show up just once. The ten biggest clones cover approximately 26% of the sample.

Source material: blood. The chain was built from TRBV28 and TRBJ1-5, and 7 junctional nucleotides match TRBD1. This receptor was taken from a man aged 18 to 30 with Graves' hyperthyroidism. The bases read TGTGCCAGCAGCTCGAGTTTGGACAGGTTCTTGCAGCCCCAGCATTTT. It codes for CASSSSLDRFLQPQHF.